These 20 T cell receptor beta chains originate from one sample sequenced in a study of blood T cell repertoires in COVID-19. The protocol was immunoSEQ multiplex PCR, while the TCRdb copy is restricted to in-frame clones and leaves out a portion. The sample shows about 280,000 clones, 89% of them seen only once. Sequenced input: peripheral blood. The source of these receptors is a woman aged 40 to 50 who had recovered from COVID-19.

V and J are TRBV29-1 and TRBJ1-1; D gene ambiguous. The CDR3 is made up of 14 amino acids. Per germline, CDR1 SQVTM and CDR2 ANQGSEA. V lost 7 bases and J lost 0, with 15 bases in between. CDR3 DNA sequence: TGCAGCGCCTCAGCCTCGGGGATGAACACTGAAGCTTTCTTT. It yields the protein CSASASGMNTEAFF.

This clone was seen once. This chain links TRBV30 with TRBJ2-7, with 8 bases fitting TRBD2. Trimming took 5 bases from V and 6 from J; bases not matched to a gene: 12. The germline gives CDR1 GTSNPN, CDR2 SVGIG (reference sequence). There are 14 residues in the CDR3. CDR3 in amino acids: CAWGRGGSPLEQYF. CDR3 sequence (DNA): TGTGCCTGGGGACGGGGGGGATCCCCTCTCGAGCAGTACTTC.

The CDR3 spells CANSGLEDRGGTDTQYF. DNA for the CDR3: TGTGCCAACTCGGGACTAGAAGACCGAGGAGGCACAGATACGCAGTATTTT. This chain joins TRBV24-1 and TRBJ2-3; TRBD2 matches 8 bases. The V and J ends lost 11 bases and 1 base, in that order; junction bases with no gene match: 16. Germline-derived CDR1 and CDR2 are KGHDR and SFDVKD. The CDR3 spans 17 residues.

The chain recombines TRBV6-5 with TRBJ1-2; 9 nucleotides line up with TRBD1. CDR3 length: 12 residues. The germline V gene has CDR1 MNHEY and CDR2 SVGAGI. The V gene end was trimmed by 8 bases and the J gene end by 8 bases; junction bases not matched to a gene: 6. The DNA of the CDR3 is TGTGCCAGCTGGACAGGGGTTGGGGGCTACACCTTC. Protein: CASWTGVGGYTF.

The CDR3: CASSVHRGSPEQYF. CDR3 DNA sequence: TGTGCCAGCAGCGTACACAGGGGGTCACCGGAGCAGTACTTC. The V call is TRBV6-5, the J call TRBJ2-7, with TRBD1 identical over 8 bases. The CDR3 totals 14 residues. Germline CDR1 and CDR2: MNHEY and SVGAGI. Trimming removed 6 bases from V and 7 bases from J; junction bases left unmatched: 11.

This chain uses TRBV6-5 with TRBJ2-3; tentatively, D is TRBD2 (6 bases). Germline V gene lookup returns CDR1 MNHEY and CDR2 SVGAGI. The CDR3 is 15 amino acids. Trimming left V 0 bases short and J 2 bases short, with 9 bases between. CDR3 in DNA: TGTGCCAGCAGTTACTCCGGCGGGACCACAGATACGCAGTATTTT. This codes for CASSYSGGTTDTQYF.

V usage is TRBV27 and J usage is TRBJ2-6; 8 bases are a match to TRBD1. The CDR3 runs to 19 residues. Germline-derived CDR1 and CDR2 are MNHEY and SMNVEV (reference sequence). Losses at the gene ends were 6 bases for V and 2 bases for J; bases not matched to a gene: 15. The CDR3 DNA is TGTGCCAGCAGCACCTTAATCGGGACAGGATACCCTGGGGCCAACGTCCTGACTTTC. It is translated as CASSTLIGTGYPGANVLTF.

This rearrangement joins TRBV2 to TRBJ2-1, with 13 bases matching TRBD2. From germline, CDR1 is SNHLY and CDR2 FYNNEI. The J segment lost 7 bases and the V segment lost 4 bases, leaving 1 base of the junction unmatched. CDR3 length equals 14 residues. The CDR3 sequence: CASSATSGRNEQFF. The CDR3, as DNA: TGTGCCAGCAGTGCGACTAGCGGGAGGAATGAGCAGTTCTTC.

This chain links TRBV10-3 with TRBJ1-2; D unresolved. Germline V CDR1 and CDR2: ENHRY, SYGVKD. Deletions cut 5 bases from V and 8 bases from J, with 15 bases between. This CDR3 is 13 amino acids long. CDR3 sequence: CAISTSRAGGYTF. The CDR3 DNA sequence: TGTGCCATCAGTACCTCTCGGGCGGGGGGCTACACCTTC.

This clone was observed a single time. The V and J genes are TRBV9 and TRBJ2-5; possibly TRBD2 for D (5 bases). V was clipped by 2 bases and J by 2 bases, with 7 bases between them. The germline V gene has CDR1 SGDLS and CDR2 YYNGEE. CDR3 length equals 13 residues. The CDR3 loop is CASSVGAQETQYF. The CDR3 bases are TGTGCCAGCAGCGTGGGAGCTCAAGAGACCCAGTACTTC.

This clone came up once. The V and J genes are TRBV2 and TRBJ2-3, with TRBD2 matching 7 bases. CDR3 size: 14 residues. The J segment lost 0 bases and the V segment lost 6 bases, leaving 3 bases of the junction unmatched. Germline loops: CDR1 SNHLY, CDR2 FYNNEI. DNA of the CDR3: TGTGCCAGCAGGGGGGGGACTAGCACAGATACGCAGTATTTT. This encodes CASRGGTSTDTQYF. Drawing the rest from reference TRBV2 and TRBJ2-3, the complete variable domain is EPEVTQTPSHQVTQMGQEVILRCVPISNHLYFYWYRQILGQKVEFLVSFYNNEISEKSEIFDDQFSVERPDGSNFTLKIRSTKLEDSAMYFCASRGGTSTDTQYFGPGTRLTVL.

This clone came up once. The chain links TRBV5-1 to TRBJ2-5; 8 bases fit TRBD2. The germline V gene encodes CDR1 SGHRS and CDR2 YFSETQ. Trimming took 0 bases from V and 5 from J; bases not matched to a gene: 24. CDR3 length equals 21 residues. The CDR3 region is CASSLADRHLRRAGVGETQYF. The CDR3 DNA is TGCGCCAGCAGCTTGGCCGACCGACATCTCAGGAGAGCGGGAGTTGGCGAGACCCAGTACTTC. The full variable domain, rest sourced from reference TRBV5-1 and TRBJ2-5, is KAGVTQTPRYLIKTRGQQVTLSCSPISGHRSVSWYQQTPGQGLQFLFEYFSETQRNKGNFPGRFSGRQFSNSRSEMNVSTLELGDSALYLCASSLADRHLRRAGVGETQYFGPGTRLLVL.

This clone was observed a few times. The chain recombines TRBV9 with TRBJ1-3; TRBD1 matches 7 bases. This CDR3 has 17 residues. V lost 0 bases, J lost 0 bases, and 6 bases stayed unmatched. Germline loops: CDR1 SGDLS, CDR2 YYNGEE. The CDR3 nucleotides read TGTGCCAGCAGCGTAGGAGGGACAGCGAACTCTGGAAACACCATATATTTT. Translated, it gives CASSVGGTANSGNTIYF.

The genes are TRBV15 and TRBJ2-7; a weak D match, TRBD2 (6 bases). This CDR3 has 15 residues. From germline, CDR1 is LNHNV and CDR2 YYDKDF (reference sequence). V lost 0 bases and J lost 2, with 11 bases in between. The CDR3 sequence is CATSRDSGLAYEQYF. CDR3 bases: TGTGCCACCAGCAGAGACTCGGGACTTGCCTACGAGCAGTACTTC.

The chain employs TRBV27 and TRBJ2-3; 11 bases are shared with TRBD2. The V gene's germline CDR1 is MNHEY and CDR2 SMNVEV (reference sequence). V was pared by 5 bases and J by 5 bases, with 6 bases of the junction left unmatched. The CDR3 is made up of 15 amino acids. CDR3 sequence (DNA): TGTGCCAGCAGTCAGGGACTAGCGGAGGGAGATACGCAGTATTTT. This encodes CASSQGLAEGDTQYF.

This clone was observed a single time. This CDR3 reads CASSLDRGTSGYEQYF. The CDR3 coding sequence is TGTGCCAGCAGCTTAGATAGAGGGACTAGCGGCTACGAGCAGTACTTC. The chain combines TRBV11-2 with TRBJ2-7; TRBD2 matches at 11 bases. The CDR3 contains 16 residues. Looked up from germline, CDR1 is SGHAT and CDR2 is FQNNGV. V was clipped by 0 bases and J by 3 bases; unmatched bases: 4.

The J gene is TRBJ2-1, the V gene TRBV19, with D maybe TRBD2 (6 bases). V was cut by 2 bases and J by 7 bases, with 15 bases left in between. The CDR3 length is 15 residues. Germline V gene data show CDR1 as LNHDA and CDR2 as SQIVND (reference sequence). CDR3 in DNA: TGTGCCAGTAGTATATCTTGGGCTAGCGAGAATGAGCAGTTCTTC. Translated: CASSISWASENEQFF.

This clone has only one observation. The rearrangement links TRBV5-1 to TRBJ1-1; possible D gene TRBD1, 6 bases. The length of the CDR3 is 15 residues. Trimming took off 4 bases at V and 4 bases at J, with 17 bases between the two ends. Per germline, CDR1 SGHRS and CDR2 YFSETQ. CDR3 nucleotide sequence: TGCGCCAGCAGCCTCAGGACAGTCGGCGGCACTGAAGCTTTCTTT. The encoded protein is CASSLRTVGGTEAFF.

The chain recombines TRBV6-5 with TRBJ2-2; D is unclear. CDR3 length: 15 amino acids. Trimming took 5 bases from V and 5 from J, leaving 15 bases between them. In germline, CDR1 is MNHEY, CDR2 SVGAGI. CDR3 nucleotides: TGTGCCAGCAGTCAAATTGGCCCTCCGACCGGGGAGCTGTTTTTT. It is translated as CASSQIGPPTGELFF.

This clone has only one observation. This chain uses TRBV21-1 with TRBJ1-5; the table's D call of TRBD1 was not tested on the DNA. TRBV21-1 is annotated as a pseudogene. The CDR3 has 18 amino acids. CDR3 amino acids: CASSTHRRGTGGNQPQHF. CDR3 DNA: TGTGCCAGCAGCACCCACCGGAGAGGGACAGGGGGCAATCAGCCCCAGCATTTT.